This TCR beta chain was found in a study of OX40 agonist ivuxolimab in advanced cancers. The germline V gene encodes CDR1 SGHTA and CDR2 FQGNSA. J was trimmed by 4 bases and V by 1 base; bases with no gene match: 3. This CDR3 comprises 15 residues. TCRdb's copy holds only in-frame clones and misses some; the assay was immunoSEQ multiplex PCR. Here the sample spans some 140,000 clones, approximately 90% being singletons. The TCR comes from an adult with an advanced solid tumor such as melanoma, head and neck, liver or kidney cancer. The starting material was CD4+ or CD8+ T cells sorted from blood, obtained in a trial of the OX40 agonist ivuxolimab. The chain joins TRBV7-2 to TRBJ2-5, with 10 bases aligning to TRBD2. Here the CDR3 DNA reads TGTGCCAGCAGCTTAGGTAGCGGGAGGCCAGAGACCCAGTACTTC. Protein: CASSLGSGRPETQYF.